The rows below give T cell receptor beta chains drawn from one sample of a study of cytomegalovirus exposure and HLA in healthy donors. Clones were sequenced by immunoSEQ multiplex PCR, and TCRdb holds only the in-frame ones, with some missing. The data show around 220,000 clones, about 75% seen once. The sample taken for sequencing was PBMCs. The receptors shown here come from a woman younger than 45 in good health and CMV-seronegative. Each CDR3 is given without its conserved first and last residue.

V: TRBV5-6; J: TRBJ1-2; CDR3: ASSSERGHPYGYT
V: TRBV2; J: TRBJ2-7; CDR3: ASSNLASGGLNSYEQY
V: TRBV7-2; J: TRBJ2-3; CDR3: ASSLDAGLTDAQY
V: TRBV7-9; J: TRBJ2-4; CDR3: ASSLEGGLAKNIQY
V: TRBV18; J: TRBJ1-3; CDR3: ASSADSGNTIY
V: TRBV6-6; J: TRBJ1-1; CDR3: ASSFRNTEAF
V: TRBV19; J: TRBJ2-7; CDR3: ASSPGTGTYEQY
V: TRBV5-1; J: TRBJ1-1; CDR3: ASSLSGSSDTEAF
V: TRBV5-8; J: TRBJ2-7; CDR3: ASSLSPPSGGAAEQY
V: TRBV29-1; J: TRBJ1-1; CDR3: SVSRTGDMAF
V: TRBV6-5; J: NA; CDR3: ASSTGYEQY
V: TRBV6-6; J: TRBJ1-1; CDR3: ASSYSSGGAEAF
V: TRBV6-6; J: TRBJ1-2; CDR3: ASSYQDRGYYGYT
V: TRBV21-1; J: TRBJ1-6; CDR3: ASSRKIPRGLSSYNSPLH
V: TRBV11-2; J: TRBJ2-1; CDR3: ASSPFLPPVHDEQF
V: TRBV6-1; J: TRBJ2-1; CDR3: ASSSGGVEQF
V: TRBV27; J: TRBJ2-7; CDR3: ASSATGDHSYEQY
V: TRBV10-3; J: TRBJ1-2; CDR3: AISQGTGGGRANYGYT
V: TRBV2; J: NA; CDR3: AESGNTEAF
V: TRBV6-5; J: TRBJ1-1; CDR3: ASSYGDSLEAF
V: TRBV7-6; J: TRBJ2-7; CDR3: ASSLVAGEQY
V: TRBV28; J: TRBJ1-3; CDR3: ASSPSAGVSGNTIY
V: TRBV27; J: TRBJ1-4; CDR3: ASRPDRVFREKLF
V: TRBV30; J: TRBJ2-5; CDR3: AWSVLGLGKGSPSTQY
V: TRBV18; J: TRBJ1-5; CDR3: ASSRNPPGQGTNQPQH
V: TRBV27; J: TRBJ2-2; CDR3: ASSRTTGELF
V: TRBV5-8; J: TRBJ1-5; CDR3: ASSPTLPAADQPQH
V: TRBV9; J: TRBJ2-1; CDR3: ASSVGGTSSNEQF
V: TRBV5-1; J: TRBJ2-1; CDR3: ASSPTGTGIDEQF
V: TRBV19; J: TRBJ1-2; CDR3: ASSIDVSVTFYGYT
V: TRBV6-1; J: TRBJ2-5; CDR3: ASSPRRRETQY
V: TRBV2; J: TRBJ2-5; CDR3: ASSDATGTSGSWETQY
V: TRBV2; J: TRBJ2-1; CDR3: ASSEGRAAYNEQF
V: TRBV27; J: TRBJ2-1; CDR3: ASSFNSGGAFYNEQF
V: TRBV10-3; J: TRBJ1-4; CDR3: AISPSTGATNEKLF
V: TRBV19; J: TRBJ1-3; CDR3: ASSPSTSSGNTIY
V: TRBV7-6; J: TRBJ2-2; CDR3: ASSSRQGLNTGELF
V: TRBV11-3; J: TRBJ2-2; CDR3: ASSYGKNTGELF
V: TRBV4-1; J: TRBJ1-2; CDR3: ASSQASTGTNYGYT
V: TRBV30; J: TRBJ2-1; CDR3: AWSVDRGPSSYNEQF
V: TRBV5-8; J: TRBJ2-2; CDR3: ASSPGLAGLTGELF
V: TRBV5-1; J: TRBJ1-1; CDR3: ASSLERGAGGQTF
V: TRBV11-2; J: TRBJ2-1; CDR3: ASSPNGLALL
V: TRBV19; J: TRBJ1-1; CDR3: ASSIDRGRDPHTEAF
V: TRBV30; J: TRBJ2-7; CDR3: AWERDREYEQY
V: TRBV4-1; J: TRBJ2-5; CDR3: ASTLLGGRETQY
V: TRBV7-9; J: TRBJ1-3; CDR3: ASSLVGQGNTIY
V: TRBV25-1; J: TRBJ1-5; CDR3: ASSTGNNQPQH
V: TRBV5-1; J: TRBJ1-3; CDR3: VSSLLGGLSSGNTIY
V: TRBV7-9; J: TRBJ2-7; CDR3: ASSLGGLAGEQY